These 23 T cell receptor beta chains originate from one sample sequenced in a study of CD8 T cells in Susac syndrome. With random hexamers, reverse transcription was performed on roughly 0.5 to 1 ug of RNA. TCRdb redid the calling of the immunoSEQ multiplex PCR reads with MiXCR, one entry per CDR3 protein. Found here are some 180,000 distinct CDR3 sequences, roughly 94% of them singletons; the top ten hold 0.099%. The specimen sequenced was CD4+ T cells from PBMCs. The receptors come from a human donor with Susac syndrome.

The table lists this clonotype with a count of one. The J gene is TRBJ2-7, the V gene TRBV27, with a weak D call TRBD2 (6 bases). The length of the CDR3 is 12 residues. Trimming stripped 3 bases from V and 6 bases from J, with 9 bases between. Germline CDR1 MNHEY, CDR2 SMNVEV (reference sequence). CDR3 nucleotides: TGTGCCAGCAGTTTTGCCGGGGGCGAGCAGTACTTC. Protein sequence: CASSFAGGEQYF.

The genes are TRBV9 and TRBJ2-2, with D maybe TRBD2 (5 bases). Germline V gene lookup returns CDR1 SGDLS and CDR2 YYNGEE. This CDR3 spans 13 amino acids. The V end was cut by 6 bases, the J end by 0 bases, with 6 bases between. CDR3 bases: TGTGCCAGCACCGGGGCGAACACCGGGGAGCTGTTTTTT. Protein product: CASTGANTGELFF.

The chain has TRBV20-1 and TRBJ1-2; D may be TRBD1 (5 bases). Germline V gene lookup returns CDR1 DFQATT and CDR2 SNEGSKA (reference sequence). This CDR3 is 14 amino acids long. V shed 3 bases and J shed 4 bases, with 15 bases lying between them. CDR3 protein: CSASRDGSFYGYTF. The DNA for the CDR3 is TGCAGTGCTAGTCGGGACGGCAGCTTCTATGGCTACACCTTC.

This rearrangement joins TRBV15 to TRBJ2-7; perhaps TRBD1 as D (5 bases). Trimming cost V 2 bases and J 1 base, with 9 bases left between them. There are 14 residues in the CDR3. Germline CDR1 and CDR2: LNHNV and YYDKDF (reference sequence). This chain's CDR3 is CATSRSTVSYEQYF. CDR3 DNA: TGTGCCACCAGCAGATCGACAGTTTCCTACGAGCAGTACTTC.

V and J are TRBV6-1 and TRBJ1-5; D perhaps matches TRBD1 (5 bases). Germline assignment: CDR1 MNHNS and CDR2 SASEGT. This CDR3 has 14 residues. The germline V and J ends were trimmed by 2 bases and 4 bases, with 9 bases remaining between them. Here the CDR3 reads CASSERAGNQPQHF. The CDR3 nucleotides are TGTGCCAGCAGTGAAAGGGCAGGGAATCAGCCCCAGCATTTT.

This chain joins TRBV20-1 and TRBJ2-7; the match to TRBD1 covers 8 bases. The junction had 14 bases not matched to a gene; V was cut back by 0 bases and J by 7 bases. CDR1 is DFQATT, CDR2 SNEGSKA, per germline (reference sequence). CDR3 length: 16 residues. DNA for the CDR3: TGCAGTGCTAGAGACCGAATAACAGGGGGAGCGGAGGAGCAGTACTTC. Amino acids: CSARDRITGGAEEQYF.

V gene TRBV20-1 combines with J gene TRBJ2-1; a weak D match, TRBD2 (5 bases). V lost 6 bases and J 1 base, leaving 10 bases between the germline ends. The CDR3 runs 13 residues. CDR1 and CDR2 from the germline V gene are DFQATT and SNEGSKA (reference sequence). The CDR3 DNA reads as TGCAGTGCCGTGAGGGATTCCTACAATGAGCAGTTCTTC. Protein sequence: CSAVRDSYNEQFF.

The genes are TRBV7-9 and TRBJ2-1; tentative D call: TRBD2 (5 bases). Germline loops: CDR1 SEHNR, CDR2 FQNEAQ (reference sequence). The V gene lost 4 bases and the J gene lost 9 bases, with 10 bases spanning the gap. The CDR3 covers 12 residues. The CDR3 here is CASSSAGGEQFF. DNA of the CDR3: TGTGCCAGCAGCTCGGCGGGTGGTGAGCAGTTCTTC.

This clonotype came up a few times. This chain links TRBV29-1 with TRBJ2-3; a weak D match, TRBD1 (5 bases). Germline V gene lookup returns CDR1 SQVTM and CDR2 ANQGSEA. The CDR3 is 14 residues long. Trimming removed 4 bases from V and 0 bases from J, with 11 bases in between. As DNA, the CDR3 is TGCAGCGTTGCAACAGGCTCTAGCACAGATACGCAGTATTTT. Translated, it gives CSVATGSSTDTQYF.

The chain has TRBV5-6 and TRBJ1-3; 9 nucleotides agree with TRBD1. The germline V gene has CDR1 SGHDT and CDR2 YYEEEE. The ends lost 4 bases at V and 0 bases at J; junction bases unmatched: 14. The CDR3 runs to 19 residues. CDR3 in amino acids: CASSLWTGDVPNSGNTIYF. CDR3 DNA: TGTGCCAGCAGCCTTTGGACAGGGGATGTCCCTAACTCTGGAAACACCATATATTTT.

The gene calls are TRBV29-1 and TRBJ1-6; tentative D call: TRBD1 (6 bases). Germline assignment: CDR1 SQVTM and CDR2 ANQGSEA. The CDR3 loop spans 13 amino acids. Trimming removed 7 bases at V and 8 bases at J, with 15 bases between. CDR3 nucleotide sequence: TGCAGCGCCGCCGGGACAAGGGATTCACCCCTCCACTTT. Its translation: CSAAGTRDSPLHF.

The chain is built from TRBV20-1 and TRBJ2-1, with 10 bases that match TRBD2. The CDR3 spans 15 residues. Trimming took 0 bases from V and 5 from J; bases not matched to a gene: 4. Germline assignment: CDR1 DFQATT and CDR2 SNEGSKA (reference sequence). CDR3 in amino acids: CSARDTSGVNNEQFF. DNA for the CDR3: TGCAGTGCTAGAGATACTAGCGGGGTAAACAATGAGCAGTTCTTC.

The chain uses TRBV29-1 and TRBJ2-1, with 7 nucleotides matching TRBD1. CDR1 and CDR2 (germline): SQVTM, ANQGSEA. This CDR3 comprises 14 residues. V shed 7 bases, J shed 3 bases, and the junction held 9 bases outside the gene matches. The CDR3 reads CSDRRAGGYNEQFF. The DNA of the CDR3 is TGCAGCGACCGACGGGCAGGGGGCTACAATGAGCAGTTCTTC.

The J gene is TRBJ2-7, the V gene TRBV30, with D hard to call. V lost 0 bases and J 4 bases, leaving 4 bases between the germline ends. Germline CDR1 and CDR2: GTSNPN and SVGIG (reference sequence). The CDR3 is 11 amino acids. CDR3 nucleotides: TGTGCCTGGAGTGTAAGGTACGAGCAGTACTTC. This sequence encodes CAWSVRYEQYF.

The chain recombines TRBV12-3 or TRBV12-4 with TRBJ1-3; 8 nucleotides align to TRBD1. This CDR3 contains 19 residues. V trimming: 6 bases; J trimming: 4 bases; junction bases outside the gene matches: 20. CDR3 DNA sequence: TGTGCCAGCAGCTTAACGCGTGGGCTCTTCGGACAGGGAGGAAACACCATATATTTT. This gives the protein CASSLTRGLFGQGGNTIYF.

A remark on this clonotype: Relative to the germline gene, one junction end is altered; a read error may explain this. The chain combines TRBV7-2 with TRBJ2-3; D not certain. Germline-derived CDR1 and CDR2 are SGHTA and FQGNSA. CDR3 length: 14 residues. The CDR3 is CASRLGLGGDTQYF. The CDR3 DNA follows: TGTGCCAGCAGATTAGGGCTAGGTGGCGATACGCAGTATTTT.

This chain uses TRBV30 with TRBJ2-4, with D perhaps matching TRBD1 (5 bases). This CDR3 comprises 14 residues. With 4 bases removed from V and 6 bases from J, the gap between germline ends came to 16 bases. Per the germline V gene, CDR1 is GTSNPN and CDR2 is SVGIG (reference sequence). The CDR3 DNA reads TGTGCCTGGACCCCGAAGTTTAGGGGAAACATTCAGTACTTC. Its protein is CAWTPKFRGNIQYF.

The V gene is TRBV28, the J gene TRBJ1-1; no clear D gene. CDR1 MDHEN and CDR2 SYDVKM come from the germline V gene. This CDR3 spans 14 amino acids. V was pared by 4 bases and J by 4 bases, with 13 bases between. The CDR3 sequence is CASSSPGFGTEAFF. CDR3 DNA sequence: TGTGCCAGCAGTTCCCCAGGTTTTGGCACTGAAGCTTTCTTT. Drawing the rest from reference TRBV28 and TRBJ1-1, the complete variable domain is DVKVTQSSRYLVKRTGEKVFLECVQDMDHENMFWYRQDPGLGLRLIYFSYDVKMKEKGDIPEGYSVSREKKERFSLILESASTNQTSMYLCASSSPGFGTEAFFGQGTRLTVV.

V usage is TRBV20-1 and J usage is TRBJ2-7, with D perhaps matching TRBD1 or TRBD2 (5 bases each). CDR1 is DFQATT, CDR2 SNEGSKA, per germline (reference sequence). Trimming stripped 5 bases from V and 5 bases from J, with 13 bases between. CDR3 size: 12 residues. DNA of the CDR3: TGCAGTGCTCTCGGGACCGGGGACGAGCAGTACTTC. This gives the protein CSALGTGDEQYF.

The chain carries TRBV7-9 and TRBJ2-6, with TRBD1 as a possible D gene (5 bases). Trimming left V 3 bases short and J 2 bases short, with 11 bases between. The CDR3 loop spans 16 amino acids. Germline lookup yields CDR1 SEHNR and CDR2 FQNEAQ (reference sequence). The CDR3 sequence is CASSLSGRAGANVLTF. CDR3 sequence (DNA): TGTGCCAGCAGCTTGTCGGGCAGGGCTGGGGCCAACGTCCTGACTTTC.

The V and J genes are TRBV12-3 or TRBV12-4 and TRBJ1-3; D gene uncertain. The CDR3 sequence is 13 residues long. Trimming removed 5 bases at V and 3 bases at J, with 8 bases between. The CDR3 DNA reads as TGTGCCAGCAGTGTCTTAGATGGAAACACCATATATTTT. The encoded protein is CASSVLDGNTIYF.

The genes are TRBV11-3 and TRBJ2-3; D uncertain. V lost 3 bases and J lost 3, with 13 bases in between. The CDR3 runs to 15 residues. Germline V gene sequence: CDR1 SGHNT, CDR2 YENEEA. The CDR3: CASSFGQFETDTQYF. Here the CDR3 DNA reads TGTGCCAGCAGCTTCGGCCAGTTCGAGACAGATACGCAGTATTTT. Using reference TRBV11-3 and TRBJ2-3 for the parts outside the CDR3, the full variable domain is EAGVVQSPRYKIIEKKQPVAFWCNPISGHNTLYWYLQNLGQGPELLIRYENEEAVDDSQLPKDRFSAERLKGVDSTLKIQPAELGDSAVYLCASSFGQFETDTQYFGPGTRLTVL.

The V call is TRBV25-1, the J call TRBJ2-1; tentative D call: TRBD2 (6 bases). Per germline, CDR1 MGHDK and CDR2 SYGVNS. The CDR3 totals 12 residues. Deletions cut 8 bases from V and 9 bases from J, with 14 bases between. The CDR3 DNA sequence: TGTGCCAGCTCCCCCCAAGCGGGTGAGCAGTTCTTC. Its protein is CASSPQAGEQFF.